Each of the 7 T cell receptor beta chains below was sequenced from the same sample in a study of Ad26.COV2.S vaccination and SARS-CoV-2 variants. The method was immunoSEQ multiplex PCR; TCRdb's version includes in-frame clones alone and lacks a portion of them. The repertoire consists of 350,000 to 450,000 clones, with roughly 90% occurring once and the leading ten covering more than 1.5%. The treatment was: some 20 received Ad26.COV2.S at low or high dose, single or two shots; several received placebo; per-sample allocation not given. Day 63 following the first vaccine or placebo injection was when the samples were taken. The sequences come from peripheral blood, collected in a trial of Ad26.COV2.S vaccine versus placebo. The receptor source for this set is a person between 18 and 65 years old who received the Ad26.COV2.S COVID-19 vaccine or a placebo.

The chain combines TRBV29-1 with TRBJ2-4; TRBD2 agrees at 9 bases. The CDR3 consists of 14 residues. With V trimmed by 6 bases and J by 6 bases, 9 bases remained unmatched. The germline V gene encodes CDR1 SQVTM and CDR2 ANQGSEA. CDR3 in DNA: TGCAGCGTCGGGACTAGCTTGGGTGTAAACATTCAGTACTTC. Amino acid sequence: CSVGTSLGVNIQYF.

V gene TRBV19 combines with J gene TRBJ1-5, with 9 bases lining up with TRBD1. Per the germline V gene, CDR1 is LNHDA and CDR2 is SQIVND (reference sequence). The CDR3 length is 13 residues. V was pared by 6 bases and J by 5 bases, with 2 bases of the junction left unmatched. The CDR3 sequence is CASSRQGDQPQHF. As DNA, the CDR3 is TGTGCCAGTAGCCGACAGGGGGATCAGCCCCAGCATTTT.

The J gene is TRBJ2-3, the V gene TRBV4-3, with D perhaps matching TRBD1 (6 bases). V was clipped by 1 base and J by 4 bases, with 12 bases between them. The germline gives CDR1 LGHNA, CDR2 YSLEER. CDR3 length equals 15 residues. The CDR3 here is CASSQGTEPADTQYF. The DNA for the CDR3 is TGCGCCAGCAGCCAAGGGACAGAGCCGGCAGATACGCAGTATTTT.

V and J are TRBV7-9 and TRBJ2-3, with TRBD2 identical over 10 bases. The V gene's germline CDR1 is SEHNR and CDR2 FQNEAQ (reference sequence). The ends lost 3 bases at V and 1 base at J; junction bases unmatched: 1. The CDR3 runs to 15 residues. The CDR3 sequence is CASSFGLAGTDTQYF. CDR3 sequence (DNA): TGTGCCAGCAGCTTTGGACTAGCGGGCACAGATACGCAGTATTTT.

A single count supports this clone. The DNA for the CDR3 is TGTGCCATCGGAGCGGGCTCCTACGAGCAGTACTTC. This sequence encodes CAIGAGSYEQYF. The chain carries TRBV10-3 and TRBJ2-7; D is perhaps TRBD2 (6 bases). V was clipped by 8 bases and J by 0 bases, with 8 bases between them. This CDR3 is built from 12 residues. Germline assignment: CDR1 ENHRY and CDR2 SYGVKD.

The chain recombines TRBV6-6 with TRBJ1-2; 7 bases are shared with TRBD1. This CDR3 has 13 residues. CDR1 is MNHNY and CDR2 is SVGAGI in the germline V gene (reference sequence). Trimming at V came to 4 bases and at J to 2 bases, leaving 1 base not matched to a gene. The CDR3 DNA is TGTGCCAGCAGTTCGACAGGGAACTATGGCTACACCTTC. Translation gives CASSSTGNYGYTF.

V and J are TRBV2 and TRBJ2-1; no definite D call. CDR1 and CDR2 (germline): SNHLY, FYNNEI. This CDR3 is built from 15 residues. Trimming removed 2 bases from V and 2 bases from J, with 10 bases in between. The CDR3 DNA is TGTGCCAGCAGTGAACGGCTAGAGCCCTACAATGAGCAGTTCTTC. Translation gives CASSERLEPYNEQFF.